This T cell receptor (beta chain) was sequenced in a study of neoadjuvant nivolumab and ipilimumab in lung cancer. General study results and limits: Only two of four nivolumab-treated tumors gained richness and clonality by surgery. TCR receptors were sequenced in few samples. Pretherapy blood TCR richness correlated positively with resected tumor richness.

This clone is categorized as medium-sized. The antigen remains undetermined. Sequenced by immunoSEQ multiplex PCR; TCRdb stores in-frame clones only, minus some. In the table there are 45,000 to 55,000 clones, around 88% of which are singletons. Germline values: CDR1 MNHNS, CDR2 SASEGT. This CDR3 is built from 15 residues. V lost 1 base, J lost 3 bases, and 0 bases stayed unmatched. Material: blood, obtained before neoadjuvant nivolumab, alone or with ipilimumab. The TCR was taken from an adult with non-small cell lung cancer. Some clones in this sample may be carry-over from other donors' samples. The chain uses TRBV6-1 and TRBJ2-1; TRBD1 matches 10 bases. CDR3 region: CASSEGTGGYNEQFF. Here the CDR3 DNA reads TGTGCCAGCAGTGAAGGGACAGGGGGCTACAATGAGCAGTTCTTC.